The rows below give T cell receptor beta chains drawn from one sample of a study of blood T cells in healthy people across ages. In TCRdb, the 5' RACE reads were re-called with MiXCR into one record per CDR3 protein. This table has almost 300,000 distinct CDR3 sequences, 25% to 30% appearing once. The sample consisted of blood. The source is a woman in her 70s in good health. CDR3s include the opening cysteine and the closing phenylalanine or tryptophan. The order of the fields is V gene, D gene, CDR3 protein. A D gene is named only where the DNA matches it firmly.

>TRBV28|TRBD1
CASSLGGQGDEKLFF
>TRBV11-2|.
CASSLVSGGALYNEQFF
>TRBV29-1|.
CSLNPEGSLNTEAFF
>TRBV6-5|TRBD2
CASSYSGTSSETQYF
>TRBV20-1|.
CSARDGQNEKLFF
>TRBV7-2|TRBD1
CASSRQGLRTDTQYF
>TRBV6-1|TRBD1
CASRQGRTYNSPLHF
>TRBV20-1|TRBD1
CRADRAETQYF
>TRBV5-8|TRBD1
CASSARTGYAQPQHF
>TRBV29-1|TRBD2
CSVDGLAGGLTEQLF
>TRBV7-2|.
CASSLGNRVNTEAFF
>TRBV7-9|.
CASSLREGGNSPLHF
>TRBV7-6|.
CASSLAIGGGNTEAFF
>TRBV7-3|.
CASSVKPGQTYNEQFF
>TRBV6-6|.
CASNPDWGGWEKLFF
>TRBV10-1|.
CASSEAGYNQPQHF